These T cell receptor beta chains were read from a single sample in a study of CD8 T cells in ankylosing spondylitis. A single record per CDR3 protein comes from TCRdb applying MiXCR to the 5' RACE reads. The sample comprises some 240,000 distinct CDR3 sequences, 18% of which are singletons, and approximately 33% rests with the top ten. The sequencing input was blood, either unsorted or a sorted T cell fraction (not recorded which). These receptors were obtained from a male donor with ankylosing spondylitis or in good health (not recorded which). Both conserved end residues are part of each CDR3. Fields, in order: D gene, J gene, V gene, clone size, CDR3 protein, CDR3 DNA. The D gene is left open where the match is weak. For some rows the clone size is stated as once, few or many, or as a class when expanded; others skip it.

TRBD1 TRBJ1-2 TRBV27 few CASSFGTGYGYTF TGTGCCAGCAGTTTCGGGACAGGGTATGGCTACACCTTC
TRBD2 TRBJ2-3 TRBV12-3/TRBV12-4 . CASSRYRPGISGSADTQYF TGTGCCAGCAGTCGGTATCGCCCCGGGATTAGCGGGAGTGCAGATACGCAGTATTTT
. TRBJ2-1 TRBV11-2 . CASSLDERGFSYNEQFF TGTGCCAGCAGCTTAGATGAGAGAGGCTTCTCCTACAATGAGCAGTTCTTC
TRBD2 TRBJ2-1 TRBV6-2/TRBV6-3 . CASFSSGTYNEQFF TGTGCCAGCTTCTCTAGCGGAACATACAATGAGCAGTTCTTC
TRBD2 TRBJ2-1 TRBV20-1 . CSANRAGGPSYNEQFF TGCAGTGCTAATCGAGCGGGAGGGCCCTCCTACAATGAGCAGTTCTTC
TRBD2 TRBJ2-7 TRBV20-1 many CSARDGGERNEQYF TGCAGTGCTAGAGATGGGGGGGAGCGCAACGAGCAGTACTTC
TRBD2 TRBJ2-7 TRBV6-5 . CASSLGLALNEQYF TGTGCCAGCAGTTTGGGACTAGCTCTCAACGAGCAGTACTTC
TRBD2 TRBJ2-7 TRBV7-2 . CASSFGGSYYEQYF TGTGCCAGCAGCTTCGGCGGGAGCTACTACGAGCAGTACTTC
. TRBJ2-7 TRBV12-3/TRBV12-4 few CASSFGSVGEQYF TGTGCCAGCAGTTTCGGTTCGGTGGGCGAGCAGTACTTC
. TRBJ2-7 TRBV27 . CASSLRQSSYEQYF TGTGCCAGCAGTTTAAGGCAGAGCTCCTACGAGCAGTACTTC
TRBD2 TRBJ2-1 TRBV7-9 few CASSYLTSGSLDEQFF TGTGCCAGCAGTTATTTGACTAGCGGGAGTTTGGATGAGCAGTTCTTC
. TRBJ2-1 TRBV7-9 many CASSLAGGYSYNEQFF TGTGCCAGCAGCTTAGCGGGTGGTTACTCCTACAATGAGCAGTTCTTC
TRBD2 TRBJ2-5 TRBV4-1 . CASSQDRGRGWKTQYF TGCGCCAGCAGCCAAGATCGAGGGAGGGGCTGGAAGACCCAGTACTTC
. TRBJ2-1 TRBV29-1 . CSSQGKYNEQFF TGCAGCTCGCAGGGGAAGTACAATGAGCAGTTCTTC
. TRBJ2-1 TRBV11-2 few CASSLSGPVFEQFF TGTGCCAGCAGCTTGTCGGGTCCAGTTTTTGAGCAGTTCTTC
TRBD2 TRBJ2-2 TRBV20-1 few CSARIGLGKWTGELFF TGCAGTGCTAGAATCGGACTAGGCAAGTGGACCGGGGAGCTGTTTTTT
TRBD2 TRBJ2-2 TRBV29-1 few CSVAGAGNTGELFF TGCAGCGTTGCCGGAGCGGGAAACACCGGGGAGCTGTTTTTT
. TRBJ2-2 TRBV29-1 many CSVKAGTGELFF TGCAGCGTTAAAGCAGGGACCGGGGAGCTGTTTTTT
. TRBJ2-3 TRBV9 . CASSFRTSTDTQYF TGTGCCAGCAGCTTTAGGACTAGCACAGATACGCAGTATTTT
. TRBJ2-1 TRBV7-3 many CASSSPEGFEQFF TGTGCCAGCAGCTCCCCAGAGGGGTTTGAGCAGTTCTTC
. TRBJ1-2 TRBV20-1 few CSARDVRDDYGYTF TGCAGTGCTAGAGACGTCAGGGATGACTATGGCTACACCTTC
TRBD2 TRBJ2-7 TRBV7-9 few CASSFGLAGVWEQYF TGTGCCAGCAGCTTCGGTCTAGCGGGAGTGTGGGAGCAGTACTTC
. TRBJ2-7 TRBV5-1 . CASSAEHSTYEQYF TGCGCCAGCAGCGCCGAACACAGTACCTACGAGCAGTACTTC
TRBD2 TRBJ2-1 TRBV7-6 few CASSLAGLADEQFF TGTGCCAGCAGCTTAGCAGGCCTAGCGGATGAGCAGTTCTTC
. TRBJ1-1 TRBV6-1 many CASSLTENTEAFF TGTGCCAGCAGCCTAACAGAGAACACTGAAGCTTTCTTT
TRBD1 TRBJ1-6 TRBV4-2 few CASSHQDRVSNSPLHF TGTGCCAGCAGCCACCAGGACAGGGTTAGCAATTCACCCCTCCACTTT
. TRBJ1-5 TRBV20-1 . CSARARGGNQPQHF TGCAGTGCTAGAGCTAGGGGTGGCAATCAGCCCCAGCATTTT
. TRBJ1-6 TRBV4-1 . CASSQGVTSSYNSPLHF TGCGCCAGCAGTCAAGGCGTAACGAGCTCCTATAATTCACCCCTCCACTTT